This TCR beta chain was documented in a study of CD8 T cells in Susac syndrome. Reverse transcription used about 0.45 to 1 ug RNA and random hexamers. Using its own MiXCR run on the immunoSEQ multiplex PCR reads, TCRdb lists one record per CDR3 protein. The sample holds 150,000 to 200,000 distinct CDR3 sequences, roughly 95% seen once. Input material: CD4+ T cells from PBMCs. This receptor was taken from a human donor with multiple sclerosis.

The CDR3 spells CATSPLAGGHNEQFF. The CDR3, as DNA: TGTGCCACCAGTCCTCTAGCGGGAGGCCACAATGAGCAGTTCTTC. This sequence joins TRBV24-1 and TRBJ2-1; TRBD2 matches 11 bases. The CDR3 consists of 15 residues. CDR1 and CDR2 from the germline V gene are KGHDR and SFDVKD. The trim removed 6 bases at V and 5 bases at J, leaving 5 bases unmatched.